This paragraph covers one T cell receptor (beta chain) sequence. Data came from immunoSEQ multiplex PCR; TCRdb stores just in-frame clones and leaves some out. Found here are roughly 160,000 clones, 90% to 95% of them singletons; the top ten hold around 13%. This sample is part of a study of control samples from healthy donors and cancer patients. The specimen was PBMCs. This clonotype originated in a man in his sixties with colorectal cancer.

CDR3 sequence: CAIGAGGSDTQYF. The CDR3 coding sequence is TGTGCCATTGGGGCGGGGGGGTCAGATACGCAGTATTTT. The rearrangement uses TRBV19 and TRBJ2-3; TRBD2 agrees at 9 bases. Looked up from germline, CDR1 is LNHDA and CDR2 is SQIVND (reference sequence). After removal of 10 bases from V and 4 bases from J, the junction contained 6 bases not matched to a gene. The CDR3 covers 13 residues. Filled out from reference TRBV19 and TRBJ2-3, the complete variable domain reads DGGITQSPKYLFRKEGQNVTLSCEQNLNHDAMYWYRQDPGQGLRLIYYSQIVNDFQKGDIAEGYSVSREKKESFPLTVTSAQKNPTAFYLCAIGAGGSDTQYFGPGTRLTVL.